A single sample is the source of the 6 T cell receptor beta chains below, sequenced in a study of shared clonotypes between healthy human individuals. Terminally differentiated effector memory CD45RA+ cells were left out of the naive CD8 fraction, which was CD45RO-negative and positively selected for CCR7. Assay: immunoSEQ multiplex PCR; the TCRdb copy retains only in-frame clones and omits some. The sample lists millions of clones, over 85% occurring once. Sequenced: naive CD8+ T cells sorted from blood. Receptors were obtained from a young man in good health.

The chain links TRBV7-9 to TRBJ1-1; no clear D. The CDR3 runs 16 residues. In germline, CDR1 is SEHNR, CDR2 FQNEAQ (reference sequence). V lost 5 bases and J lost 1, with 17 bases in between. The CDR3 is CASSPPAGIENTEAFF. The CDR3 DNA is TGTGCCAGCAGCCCTCCCGCCGGAATCGAGAACACTGAAGCTTTCTTT.

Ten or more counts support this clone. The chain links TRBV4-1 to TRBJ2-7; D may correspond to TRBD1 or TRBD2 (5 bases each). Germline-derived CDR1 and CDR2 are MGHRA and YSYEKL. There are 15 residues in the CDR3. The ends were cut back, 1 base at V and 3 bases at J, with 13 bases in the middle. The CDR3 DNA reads TGCGCCAGCAGCCAAGTAGGGACCAACAACTACGAGCAGTACTTC. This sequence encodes CASSQVGTNNYEQYF.

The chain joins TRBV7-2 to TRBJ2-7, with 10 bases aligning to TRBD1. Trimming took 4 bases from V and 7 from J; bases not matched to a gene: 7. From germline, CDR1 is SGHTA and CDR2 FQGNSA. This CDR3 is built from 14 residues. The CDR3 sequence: CASSSRQGAWEQYF. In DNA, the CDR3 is TGTGCCAGCAGCTCCAGACAGGGGGCTTGGGAGCAGTACTTC. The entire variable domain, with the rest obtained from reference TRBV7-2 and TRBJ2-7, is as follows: GAGVSQSPSNKVTEKGKDVELRCDPISGHTALYWYRQSLGQGLEFLIYFQGNSAPDKSGLPSDRFSAERTGGSVSTLTIQRTQQEDSAVYLCASSSRQGAWEQYFGPGTRLTVT.

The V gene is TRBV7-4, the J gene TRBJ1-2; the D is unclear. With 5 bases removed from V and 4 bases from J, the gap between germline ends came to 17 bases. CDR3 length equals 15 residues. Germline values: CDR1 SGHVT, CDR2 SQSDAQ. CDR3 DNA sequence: TGTGCCAGCAGCCAATTCAGCCGAAAGACCTATGGCTACACCTTC. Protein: CASSQFSRKTYGYTF.

CDR3 residues: CASSHPDAYSYEQYF. CDR3 DNA: TGTGCCAGCAGCCACCCCGACGCGTACTCCTACGAGCAGTACTTC. The chain is built from TRBV7-9 and TRBJ2-7, with D uncertain. Trimming took 5 bases from V and 0 from J, leaving 14 bases between them. Germline values: CDR1 SEHNR, CDR2 FQNEAQ (reference sequence). This CDR3 has 15 amino acids.

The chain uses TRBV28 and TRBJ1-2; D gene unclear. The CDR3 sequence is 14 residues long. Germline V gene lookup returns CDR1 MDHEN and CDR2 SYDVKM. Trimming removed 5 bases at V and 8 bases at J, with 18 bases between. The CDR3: CASSLANGREGYTF. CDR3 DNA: TGTGCCAGCAGTCTAGCGAACGGACGTGAGGGCTACACCTTC.